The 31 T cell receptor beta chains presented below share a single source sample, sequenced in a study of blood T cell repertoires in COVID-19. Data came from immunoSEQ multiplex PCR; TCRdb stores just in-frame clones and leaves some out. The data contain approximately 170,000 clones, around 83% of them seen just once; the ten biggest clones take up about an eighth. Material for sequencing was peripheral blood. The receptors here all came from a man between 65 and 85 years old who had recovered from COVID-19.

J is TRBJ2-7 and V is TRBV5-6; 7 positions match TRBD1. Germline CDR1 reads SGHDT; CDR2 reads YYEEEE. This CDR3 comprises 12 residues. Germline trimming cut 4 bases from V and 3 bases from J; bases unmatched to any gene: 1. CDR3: CASSRDSYEQYF. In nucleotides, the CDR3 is TGTGCCAGCAGCCGGGACAGCTACGAGCAGTACTTC.

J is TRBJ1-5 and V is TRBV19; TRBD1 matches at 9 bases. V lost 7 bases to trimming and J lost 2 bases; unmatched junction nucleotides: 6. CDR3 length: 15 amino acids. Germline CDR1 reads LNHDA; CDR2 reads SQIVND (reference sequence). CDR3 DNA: TGTGCCAGTACGACAGGGGGGAATCGCAATCAGCCCCAGCATTTT. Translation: CASTTGGNRNQPQHF.

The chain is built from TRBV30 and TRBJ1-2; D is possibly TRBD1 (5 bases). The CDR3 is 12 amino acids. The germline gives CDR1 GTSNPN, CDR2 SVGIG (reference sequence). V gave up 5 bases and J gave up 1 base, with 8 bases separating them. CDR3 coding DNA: TGTGCCTGGGGGGACTTTAACTATGGCTACACCTTC. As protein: CAWGDFNYGYTF.

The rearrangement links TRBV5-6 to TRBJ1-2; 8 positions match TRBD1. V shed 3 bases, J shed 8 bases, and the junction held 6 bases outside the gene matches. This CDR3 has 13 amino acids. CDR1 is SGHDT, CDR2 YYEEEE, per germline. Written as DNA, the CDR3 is TGTGCCAGCAGCTGGAGGACAGGGTTCGGCTACACCTTC. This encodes CASSWRTGFGYTF.

CDR3: CASSFSGTSGYEQYF. As DNA, the CDR3 is TGTGCCAGCAGTTTCTCCGGGACTAGCGGCTACGAGCAGTACTTC. This sequence joins TRBV6-5 and TRBJ2-7, with TRBD2 matching 11 bases. The CDR3 has 15 amino acids. V dropped 4 bases and J dropped 3; count of bases not matched to a gene: 5. Looked up from germline, CDR1 is MNHEY and CDR2 is SVGAGI.

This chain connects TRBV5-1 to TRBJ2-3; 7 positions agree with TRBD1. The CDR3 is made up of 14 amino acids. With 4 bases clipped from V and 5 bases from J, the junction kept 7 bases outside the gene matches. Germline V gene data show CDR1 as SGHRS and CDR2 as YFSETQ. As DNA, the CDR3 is TGCGCCAGCAGCCGCCAGGGGGAGTTAGATACGCAGTATTTT. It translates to CASSRQGELDTQYF.

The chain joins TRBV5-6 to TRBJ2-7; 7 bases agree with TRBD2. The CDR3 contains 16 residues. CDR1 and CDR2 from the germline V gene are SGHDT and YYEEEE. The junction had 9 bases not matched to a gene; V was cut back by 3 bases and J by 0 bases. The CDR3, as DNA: TGTGCCAGCAGCTCTATCAAGCGGGGCCACTCCTACGAGCAGTACTTC. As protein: CASSSIKRGHSYEQYF. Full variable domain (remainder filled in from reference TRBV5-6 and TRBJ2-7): DAGVTQSPTHLIKTRGQQVTLRCSPKSGHDTVSWYQQALGQGPQFIFQYYEEEERQRGNFPDRFSGHQFPNYSSELNVNALLLGDSALYLCASSSIKRGHSYEQYFGPGTRLTVT.

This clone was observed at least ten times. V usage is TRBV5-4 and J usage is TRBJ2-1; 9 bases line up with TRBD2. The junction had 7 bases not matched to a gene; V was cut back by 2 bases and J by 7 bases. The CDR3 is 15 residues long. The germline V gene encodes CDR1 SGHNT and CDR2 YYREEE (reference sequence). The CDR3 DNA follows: TGTGCCAGCAGCTTAGGCCTAGCGGGGCGGAATGAGCAGTTCTTC. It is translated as CASSLGLAGRNEQFF.

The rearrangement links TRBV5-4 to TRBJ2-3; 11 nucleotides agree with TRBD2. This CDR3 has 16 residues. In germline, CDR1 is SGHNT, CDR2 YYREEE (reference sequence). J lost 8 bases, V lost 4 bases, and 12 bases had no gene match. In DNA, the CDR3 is TGTGCCAGCAGCCGCCCCGGGACTAGCGGTGGGGGTACGCAGTATTTT. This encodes CASSRPGTSGGGTQYF.

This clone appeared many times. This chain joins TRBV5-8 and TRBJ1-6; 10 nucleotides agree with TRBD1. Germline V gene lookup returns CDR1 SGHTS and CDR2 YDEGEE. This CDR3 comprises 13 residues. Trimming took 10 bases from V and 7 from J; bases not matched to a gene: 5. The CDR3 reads CASGQGLNSPLHF. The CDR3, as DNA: TGTGCCTCGGGACAGGGGCTCAATTCACCCCTCCACTTT.

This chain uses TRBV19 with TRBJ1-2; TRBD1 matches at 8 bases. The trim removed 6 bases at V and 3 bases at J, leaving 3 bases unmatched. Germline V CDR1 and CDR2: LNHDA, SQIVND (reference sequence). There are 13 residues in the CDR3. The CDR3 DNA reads TGTGCCAGTAGGGACAGGGTCGACTATGGCTACACCTTC. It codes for CASRDRVDYGYTF.

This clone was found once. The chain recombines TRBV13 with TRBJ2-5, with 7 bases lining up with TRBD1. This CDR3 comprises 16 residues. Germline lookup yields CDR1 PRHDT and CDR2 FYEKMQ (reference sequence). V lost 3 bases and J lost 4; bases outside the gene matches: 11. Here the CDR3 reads CASSFPGQAGTETQYF. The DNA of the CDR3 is TGTGCCAGCAGCTTCCCCGGACAGGCAGGAACAGAGACCCAGTACTTC.

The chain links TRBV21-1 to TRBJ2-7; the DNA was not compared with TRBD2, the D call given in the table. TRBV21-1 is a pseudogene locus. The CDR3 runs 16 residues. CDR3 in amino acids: CASSPKRDTIPYEQYF. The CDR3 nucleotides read TGTGCCAGCAGCCCGAAGCGGGACACAATCCCCTACGAGCAGTACTTC.

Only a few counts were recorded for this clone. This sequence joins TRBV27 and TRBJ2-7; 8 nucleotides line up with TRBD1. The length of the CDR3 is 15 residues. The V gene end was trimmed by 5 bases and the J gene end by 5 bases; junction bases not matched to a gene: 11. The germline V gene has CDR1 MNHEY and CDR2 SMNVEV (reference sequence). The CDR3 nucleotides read TGTGCCAGCAGTCCCGGACAGGGCAGGTCGGACGAGCAGTACTTC. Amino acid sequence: CASSPGQGRSDEQYF.

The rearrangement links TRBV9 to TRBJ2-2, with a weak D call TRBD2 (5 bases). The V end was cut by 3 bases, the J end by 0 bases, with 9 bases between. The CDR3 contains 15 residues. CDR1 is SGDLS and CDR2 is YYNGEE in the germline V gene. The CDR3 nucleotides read TGTGCCAGCAGCGAGAGAGGGTCGAACACCGGGGAGCTGTTTTTT. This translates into CASSERGSNTGELFF.

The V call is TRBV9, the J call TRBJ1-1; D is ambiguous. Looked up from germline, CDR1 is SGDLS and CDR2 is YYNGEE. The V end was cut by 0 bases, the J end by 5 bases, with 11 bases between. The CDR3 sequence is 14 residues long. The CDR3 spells CASSVGTGGTEAFF. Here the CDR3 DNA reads TGTGCCAGCAGCGTAGGGACTGGTGGGACTGAAGCTTTCTTT.

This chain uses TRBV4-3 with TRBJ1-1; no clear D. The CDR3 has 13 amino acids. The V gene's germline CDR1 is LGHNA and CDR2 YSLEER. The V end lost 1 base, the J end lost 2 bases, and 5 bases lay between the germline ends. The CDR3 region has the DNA TGCGCCAGCAGCCAAGGTATTAACACTGAAGCTTTCTTT. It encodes CASSQGINTEAFF.

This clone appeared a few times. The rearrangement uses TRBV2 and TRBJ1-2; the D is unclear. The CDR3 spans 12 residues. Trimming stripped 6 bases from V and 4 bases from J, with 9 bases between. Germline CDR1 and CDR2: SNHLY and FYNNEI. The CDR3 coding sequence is TGTGCCAGCAGCGCCGGGAGCTATGGCTACACCTTC. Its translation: CASSAGSYGYTF. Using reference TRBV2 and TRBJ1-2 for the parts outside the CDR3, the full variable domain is EPEVTQTPSHQVTQMGQEVILRCVPISNHLYFYWYRQILGQKVEFLVSFYNNEISEKSEIFDDQFSVERPDGSNFTLKIRSTKLEDSAMYFCASSAGSYGYTFGSGTRLTVV.

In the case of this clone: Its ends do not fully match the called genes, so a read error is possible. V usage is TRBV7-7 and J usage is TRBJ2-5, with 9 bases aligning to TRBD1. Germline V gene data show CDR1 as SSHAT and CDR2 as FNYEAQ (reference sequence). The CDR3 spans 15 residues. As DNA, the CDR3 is TGTGCTAGCAGCTTACGCGCGGGACAGGGAGAGACCCAGTACTTC. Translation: CASSLRAGQGETQYF.

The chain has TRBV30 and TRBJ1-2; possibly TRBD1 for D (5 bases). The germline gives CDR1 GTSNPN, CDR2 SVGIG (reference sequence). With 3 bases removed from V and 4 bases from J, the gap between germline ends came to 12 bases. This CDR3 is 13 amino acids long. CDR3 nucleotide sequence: TGTGCCTGGAGGGGCAGGGAAAGCTATGGCTACACCTTC. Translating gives CAWRGRESYGYTF. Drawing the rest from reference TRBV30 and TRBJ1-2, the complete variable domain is SQTIHQWPATLVQPVGSPLSLECTVEGTSNPNLYWYRQAAGRGLQLLFYSVGIGQISSEVPQNLSASRPQDRQFILSSKKLLLSDSGFYLCAWRGRESYGYTFGSGTRLTVV.

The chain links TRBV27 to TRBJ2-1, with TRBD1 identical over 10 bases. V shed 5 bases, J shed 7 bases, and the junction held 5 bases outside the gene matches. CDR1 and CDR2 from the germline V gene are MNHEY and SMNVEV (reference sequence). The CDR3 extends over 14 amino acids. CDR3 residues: CASSPGTGENEQFF. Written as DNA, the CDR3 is TGTGCCAGCAGTCCCGGGACAGGGGAGAATGAGCAGTTCTTC.

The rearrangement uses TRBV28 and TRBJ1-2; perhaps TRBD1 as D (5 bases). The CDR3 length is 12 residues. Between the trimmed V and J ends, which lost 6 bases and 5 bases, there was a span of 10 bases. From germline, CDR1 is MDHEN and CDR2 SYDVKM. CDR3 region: CASRLGGYGYTF. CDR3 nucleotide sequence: TGTGCCAGCAGATTGGGGGGGTATGGCTACACCTTC.

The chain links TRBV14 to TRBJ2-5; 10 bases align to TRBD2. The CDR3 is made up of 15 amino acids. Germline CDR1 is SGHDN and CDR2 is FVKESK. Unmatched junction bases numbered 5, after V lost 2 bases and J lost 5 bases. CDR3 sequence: CASSQRLTSGETQYF. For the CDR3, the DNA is TGTGCCAGCAGCCAACGGTTGACTAGCGGGGAGACCCAGTACTTC.

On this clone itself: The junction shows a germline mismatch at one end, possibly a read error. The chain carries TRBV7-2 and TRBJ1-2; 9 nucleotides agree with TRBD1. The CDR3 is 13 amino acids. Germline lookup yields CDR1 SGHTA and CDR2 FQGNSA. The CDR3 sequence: CANSSDRGYGYTF. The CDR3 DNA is TGTGCCAACAGCTCAGACAGGGGGTATGGCTACACCTTC. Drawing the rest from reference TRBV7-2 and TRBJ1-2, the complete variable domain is GAGVSQSPSNKVTEKGKDVELRCDPISGHTALYWYRQSLGQGLEFLIYFQGNSAPDKSGLPSDRFSAERTGGSVSTLTIQRTQQEDSAVYLCANSSDRGYGYTFGSGTRLTVV.

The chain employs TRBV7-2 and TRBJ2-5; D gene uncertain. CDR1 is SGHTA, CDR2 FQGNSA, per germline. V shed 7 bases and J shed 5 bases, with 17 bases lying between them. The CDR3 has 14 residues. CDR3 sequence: CASTPASLSETQYF. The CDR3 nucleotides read TGTGCCAGCACCCCCGCGAGTTTATCGGAGACCCAGTACTTC.

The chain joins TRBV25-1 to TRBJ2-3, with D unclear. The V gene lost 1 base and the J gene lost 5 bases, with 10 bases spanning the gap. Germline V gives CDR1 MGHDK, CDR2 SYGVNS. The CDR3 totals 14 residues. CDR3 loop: CASSESYPGDTQYF. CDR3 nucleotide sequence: TGTGCCAGCAGTGAATCGTACCCAGGAGATACGCAGTATTTT.

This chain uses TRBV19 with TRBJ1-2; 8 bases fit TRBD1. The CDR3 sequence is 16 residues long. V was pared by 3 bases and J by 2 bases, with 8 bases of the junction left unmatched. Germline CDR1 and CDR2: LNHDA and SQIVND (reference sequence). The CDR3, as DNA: TGTGCCAGTAGTATGGACAGGGCCGTGACCAACTATGGCTACACCTTC. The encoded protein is CASSMDRAVTNYGYTF.

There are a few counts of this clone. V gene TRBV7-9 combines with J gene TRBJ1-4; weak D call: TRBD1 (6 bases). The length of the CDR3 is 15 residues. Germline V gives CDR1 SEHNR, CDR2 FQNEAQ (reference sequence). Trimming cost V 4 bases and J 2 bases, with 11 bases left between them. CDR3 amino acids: CASSSLQGTNEKLFF. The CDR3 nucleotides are TGTGCCAGCAGCTCCTTACAGGGCACTAATGAAAAACTGTTTTTT. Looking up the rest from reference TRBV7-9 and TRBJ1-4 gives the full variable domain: DTGVSQNPRHKITKRGQNVTFRCDPISEHNRLYWYRQTLGQGPEFLTYFQNEAQLEKSRLLSDRFSAERPKGSFSTLEIQRTEQGDSAMYLCASSSLQGTNEKLFFGSGTQLSVL.

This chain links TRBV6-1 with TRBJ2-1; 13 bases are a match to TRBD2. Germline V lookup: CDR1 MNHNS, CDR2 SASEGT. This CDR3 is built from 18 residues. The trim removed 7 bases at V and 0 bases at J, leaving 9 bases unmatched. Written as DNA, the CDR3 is TGTGCCAGCACTGACGGGACTAGCGGGGCCAGCTCCTACAATGAGCAGTTCTTC. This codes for CASTDGTSGASSYNEQFF.

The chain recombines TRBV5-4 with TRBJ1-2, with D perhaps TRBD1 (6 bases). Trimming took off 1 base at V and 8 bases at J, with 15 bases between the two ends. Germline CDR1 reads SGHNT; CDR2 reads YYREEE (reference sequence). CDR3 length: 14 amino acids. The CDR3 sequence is CASSLQGRRQGYTF. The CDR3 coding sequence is TGTGCCAGCAGCTTGCAGGGGCGCAGGCAGGGCTACACCTTC. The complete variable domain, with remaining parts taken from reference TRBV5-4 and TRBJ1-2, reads ETGVTQSPTHLIKTRGQQVTLRCSSQSGHNTVSWYQQALGQGPQFIFQYYREEENGRGNFPPRFSGLQFPNYSSELNVNALELDDSALYLCASSLQGRRQGYTFGSGTRLTVV.

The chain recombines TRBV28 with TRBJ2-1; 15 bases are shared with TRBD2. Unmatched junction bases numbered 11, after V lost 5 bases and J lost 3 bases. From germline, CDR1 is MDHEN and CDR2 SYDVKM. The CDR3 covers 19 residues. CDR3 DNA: TGTGCCAGCAGTAAGGGACTAGCGGGAGGAAGTCCCGTCTACAATGAGCAGTTCTTC. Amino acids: CASSKGLAGGSPVYNEQFF.